The present T cell receptor (beta chain) was sequenced within a study of blood T cell repertoires in COVID-19. The wider study: Samples of COVID-19 (acute and convalescent) were obtained from the United States, Italy and Spain. The cDNA or gDNA used as material had been derived from T cells, B-cell-depleted T cells, or PBMCs.

Per the authors' pipeline: Estimation of nucleated cell counts relied on the amplification of reference gene primers. Measured with immunoSEQ multiplex PCR; TCRdb has only the in-frame clones, and not every one. V and J calls and clone size are copied from that table; D and trimming were computed from the DNA. The data hold a few hundred thousand clones, with 81% observed a single time. The trim removed 6 bases at V and 4 bases at J, leaving 17 bases unmatched. Germline lookup yields CDR1 SNHLY and CDR2 FYNNEI. This CDR3 is built from 17 residues. Material: peripheral blood. This TCR came from a human donor with acute or convalescent COVID-19. The donor label of this sample is uncertain. The chain links TRBV2 to TRBJ1-2; 7 bases are a match to TRBD1. The CDR3 DNA follows: TGTGCCAGCAGGCCGAGAGGGGGCGAACTTCGACTCTATGGCTACACCTTC. Encoded protein: CASRPRGGELRLYGYTF.